The 3 T cell receptor beta chains below come from one sample, sequenced in a study of T cell repertoires in cytomegalovirus infection. Antigens of these TCRs are unknown. TCRdb re-analysed the reads in MiXCR, keeping a single row per CDR3 protein. The table lists 680,000 or so distinct CDR3 sequences, around a third of them singletons. Material: cultured PBMCs, obtained from culture after CMV antigen stimulation. These receptors were taken from a human donor in good health (CMV status not recorded). Some clones in this sample may be carry-over from other donors' samples.

The chain uses TRBV20-1 and TRBJ2-1, with 10 bases matching TRBD2. The germline V gene has CDR1 DFQATT and CDR2 SNEGSKA (reference sequence). The CDR3 covers 12 residues. The trim removed 4 bases at V and 9 bases at J, leaving 3 bases unmatched. The CDR3 protein is CSAKERGGEQFF. DNA for the CDR3: TGCAGTGCTAAGGAGCGGGGGGGTGAGCAGTTCTTC.

This clonotype was detected a few times. The CDR3 coding sequence is TGTGCCAGCAGCTTTAGCGCGGGGTCGGGGGAGACCCAGTACTTC. Protein sequence: CASSFSAGSGETQYF. The V gene is TRBV7-2, the J gene TRBJ2-5, with D perhaps matching TRBD2 (6 bases). Trimming shortened V by 3 bases and J by 5 bases, and 16 bases separated the two germline ends. This CDR3 contains 15 residues. Germline V gives CDR1 SGHTA, CDR2 FQGNSA. Combining the CDR3 with reference TRBV7-2 and TRBJ2-5 gives the whole variable domain GAGVSQSPSNKVTEKGKDVELRCDPISGHTALYWYRQSLGQGLEFLIYFQGNSAPDKSGLPSDRFSAERTGGSVSTLTIQRTQQEDSAVYLCASSFSAGSGETQYFGPGTRLLVL.

This clonotype was counted a few times. This chain uses TRBV12-3 or TRBV12-4 with TRBJ2-3; 9 bases line up with TRBD2. The CDR3 consists of 14 residues. V dropped 6 bases and J dropped 4; count of bases not matched to a gene: 5. CDR3 sequence: CASSRAGGSDTQYF. The CDR3 nucleotides are TGTGCCAGCAGCCGAGCGGGAGGATCAGATACGCAGTATTTT.